This T cell receptor beta chain was sequenced in a study of blood T cell repertoires in COVID-19. Authors' processing steps: Counts of nucleated cells, estimated from reference gene primer amplification, were obtained. Assay: immunoSEQ multiplex PCR; the TCRdb copy retains only in-frame clones and omits some. The D gene and trimming were derived from the DNA, and the V and J assignments and clone size from that table. Among approximately 180,000 clones listed, 80% to 90% were seen once. Germline assignment: CDR1 DFQATT and CDR2 SNEGSKA (reference sequence). Trimming left V 3 bases short and J 9 bases short, with 17 bases between. CDR3 length: 13 amino acids.

The chain carries TRBV20-1 and TRBJ1-2; D is unclear. The origin of this receptor is a woman between 50 and 59 years old with acute or convalescent COVID-19. Sequencing was performed on peripheral blood. The CDR3 sequence is CSASRHGAESYTF. As DNA, the CDR3 is TGCAGTGCTAGTCGACACGGTGCTGAGAGCTACACCTTC.